This T cell receptor beta chain stems from a study of T cell responses to AZD1222 COVID-19 vaccine. For this clone: Its antigen is unidentified.

The data were produced by immunoSEQ multiplex PCR, yet TCRdb's version contains in-frame clones alone and is incomplete. The sample contains over 90,000 clones, 90% of which appear only once. The CDR3 sequence is 17 residues long. Germline CDR1 is SGHNT and CDR2 is YYREEE (reference sequence). V was clipped by 4 bases and J by 2 bases; unmatched bases: 7. Study observations and caveats: Among those given AZD1222, only six were seropositive at baseline. The study found vaccine-associated CD4 TCRs spanning spike, dominant at 160-218 and 743-854. Two doses of AZD1222 preceded a rise in Spike-specific TCR breadth and depth. A reported finding is that nearly half of spike-specific TCRs target unmutated variant regions.

The clonotype originates from an adult in good health. The V and J genes are TRBV5-4 and TRBJ2-5, with TRBD2 matching 14 bases. The sample here was peripheral blood, taken on day 0 of AZD1222 vaccination. The CDR3 loop reads CASSLGTSGGMQETQYF. Here the CDR3 DNA reads TGTGCCAGCAGCCTCGGGACTAGCGGGGGAATGCAAGAGACCCAGTACTTC.